This T cell receptor beta chain is drawn from a study of blood T cell repertoires in COVID-19. The repertoire was sequenced with immunoSEQ multiplex PCR; TCRdb's copy has only in-frame clones and lacks some. The sample consists of about 130,000 clones, 80% to 90% of them appearing once. Trimming stripped 5 bases from V and 5 bases from J, with 9 bases between. The CDR3 spans 12 residues. Germline lookup yields CDR1 MDHEN and CDR2 SYDVKM. Input material: PBMCs or T cells enriched from blood (not recorded which). V usage is TRBV28 and J usage is TRBJ1-2; no definite D call. The sequence derives from a middle-aged man who had recovered from COVID-19. The CDR3 sequence: CASSPRGYGYTF. The CDR3, as DNA: TGTGCCAGCAGTCCCCGGGGTTATGGCTACACCTTC.